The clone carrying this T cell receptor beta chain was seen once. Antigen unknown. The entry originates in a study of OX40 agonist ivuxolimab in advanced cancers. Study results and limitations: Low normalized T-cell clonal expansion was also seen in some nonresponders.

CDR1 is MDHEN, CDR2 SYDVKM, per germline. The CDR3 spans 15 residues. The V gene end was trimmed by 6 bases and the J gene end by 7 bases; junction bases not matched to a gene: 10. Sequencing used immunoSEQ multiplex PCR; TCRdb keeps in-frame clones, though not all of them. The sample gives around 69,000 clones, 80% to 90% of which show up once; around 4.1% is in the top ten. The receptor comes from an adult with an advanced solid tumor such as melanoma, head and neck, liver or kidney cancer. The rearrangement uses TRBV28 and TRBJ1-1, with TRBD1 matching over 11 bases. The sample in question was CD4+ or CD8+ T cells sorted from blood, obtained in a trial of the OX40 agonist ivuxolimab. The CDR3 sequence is CASRGTGGGSGEAFF. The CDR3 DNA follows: TGTGCCAGCAGGGGGACAGGGGGTGGGTCGGGTGAAGCTTTCTTT.